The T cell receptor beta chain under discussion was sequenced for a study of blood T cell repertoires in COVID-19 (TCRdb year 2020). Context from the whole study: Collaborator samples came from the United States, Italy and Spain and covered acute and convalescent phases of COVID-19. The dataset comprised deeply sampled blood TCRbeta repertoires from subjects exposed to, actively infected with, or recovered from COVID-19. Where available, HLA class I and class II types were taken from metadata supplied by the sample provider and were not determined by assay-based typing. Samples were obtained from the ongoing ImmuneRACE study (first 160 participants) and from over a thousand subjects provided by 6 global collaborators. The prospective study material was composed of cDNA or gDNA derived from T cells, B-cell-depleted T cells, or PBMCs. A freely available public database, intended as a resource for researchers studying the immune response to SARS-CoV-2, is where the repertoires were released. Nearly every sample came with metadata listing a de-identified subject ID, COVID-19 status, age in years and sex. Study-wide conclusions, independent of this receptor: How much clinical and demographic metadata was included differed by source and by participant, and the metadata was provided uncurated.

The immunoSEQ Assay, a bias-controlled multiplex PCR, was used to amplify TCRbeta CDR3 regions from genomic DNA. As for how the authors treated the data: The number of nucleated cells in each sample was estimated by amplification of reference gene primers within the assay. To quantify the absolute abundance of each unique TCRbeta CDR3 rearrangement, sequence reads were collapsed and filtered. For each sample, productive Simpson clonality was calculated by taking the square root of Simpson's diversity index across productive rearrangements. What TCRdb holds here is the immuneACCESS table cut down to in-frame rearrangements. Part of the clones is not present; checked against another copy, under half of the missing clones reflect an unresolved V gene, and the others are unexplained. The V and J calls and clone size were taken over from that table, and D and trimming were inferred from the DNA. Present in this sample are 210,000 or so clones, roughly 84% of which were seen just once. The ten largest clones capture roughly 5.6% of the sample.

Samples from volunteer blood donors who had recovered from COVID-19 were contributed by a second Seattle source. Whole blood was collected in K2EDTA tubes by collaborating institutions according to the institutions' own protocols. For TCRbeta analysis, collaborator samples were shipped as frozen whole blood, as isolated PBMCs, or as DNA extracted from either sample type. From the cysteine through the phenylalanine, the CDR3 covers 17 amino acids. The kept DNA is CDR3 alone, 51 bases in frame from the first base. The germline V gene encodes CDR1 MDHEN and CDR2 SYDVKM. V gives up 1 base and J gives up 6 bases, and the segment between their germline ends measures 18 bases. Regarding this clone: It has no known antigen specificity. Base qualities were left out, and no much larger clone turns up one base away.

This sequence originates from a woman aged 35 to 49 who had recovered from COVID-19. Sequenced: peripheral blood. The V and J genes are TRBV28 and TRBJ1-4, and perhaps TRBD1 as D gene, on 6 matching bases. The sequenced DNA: TGTGCCAGCAGTTTATCATTGGGGGCAGGAGGAGATGAAAAACTGTTTTTT. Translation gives CASSLSLGAGGDEKLFF.